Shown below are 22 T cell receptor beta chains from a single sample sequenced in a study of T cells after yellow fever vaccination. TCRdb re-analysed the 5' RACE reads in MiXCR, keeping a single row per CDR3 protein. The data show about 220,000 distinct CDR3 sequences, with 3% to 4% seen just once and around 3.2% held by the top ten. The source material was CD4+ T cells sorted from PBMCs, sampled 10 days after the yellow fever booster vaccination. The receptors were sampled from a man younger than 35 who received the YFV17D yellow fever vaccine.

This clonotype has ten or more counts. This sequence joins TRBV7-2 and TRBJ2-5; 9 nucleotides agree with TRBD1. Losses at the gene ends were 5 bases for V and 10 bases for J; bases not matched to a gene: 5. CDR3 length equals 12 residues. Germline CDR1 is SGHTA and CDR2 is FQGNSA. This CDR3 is CASSRDRADQYF. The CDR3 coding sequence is TGTGCCAGCAGCCGGGACAGGGCGGACCAGTACTTC.

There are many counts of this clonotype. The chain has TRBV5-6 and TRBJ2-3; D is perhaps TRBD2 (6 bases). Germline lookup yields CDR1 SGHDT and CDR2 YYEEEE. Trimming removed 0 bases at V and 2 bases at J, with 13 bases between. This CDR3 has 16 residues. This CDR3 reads CASSLAAGLNTDTQYF. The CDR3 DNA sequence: TGTGCCAGCAGCTTGGCCGCGGGACTGAACACAGATACGCAGTATTTT.

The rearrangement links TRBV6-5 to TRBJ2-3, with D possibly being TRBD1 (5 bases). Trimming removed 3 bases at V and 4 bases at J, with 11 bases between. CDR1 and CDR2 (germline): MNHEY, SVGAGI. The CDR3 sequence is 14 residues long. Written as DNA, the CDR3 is TGTGCCAGCAGTTATACAGGTTGGGCAGATACGCAGTATTTT. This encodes CASSYTGWADTQYF.

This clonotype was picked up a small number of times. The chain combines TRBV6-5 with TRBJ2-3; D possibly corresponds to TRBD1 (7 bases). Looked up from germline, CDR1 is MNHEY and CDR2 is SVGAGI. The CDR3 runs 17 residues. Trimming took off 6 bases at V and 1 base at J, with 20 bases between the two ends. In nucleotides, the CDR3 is TGTGCCAGCAGCTGGGAGCTCAGGGGGGATCGCACAGATACGCAGTATTTT. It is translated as CASSWELRGDRTDTQYF.

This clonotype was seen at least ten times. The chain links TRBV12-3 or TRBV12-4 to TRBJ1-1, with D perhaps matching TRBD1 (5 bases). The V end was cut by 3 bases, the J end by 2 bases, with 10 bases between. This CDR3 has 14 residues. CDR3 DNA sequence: TGTGCCAGCAGTTTCCGGGACCTAAACACTGAAGCTTTCTTT. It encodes CASSFRDLNTEAFF.

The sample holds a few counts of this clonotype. The CDR3 region is CASSLGGLAGKQETQYF. Written as DNA, the CDR3 is TGTGCCAGCAGCTTAGGTGGCCTAGCGGGGAAGCAAGAGACCCAGTACTTC. The chain couples TRBV7-9 to TRBJ2-5; 9 nucleotides agree with TRBD2. V lost 1 base, J lost 2 bases, and 8 bases stayed unmatched. Germline V gene sequence: CDR1 SEHNR, CDR2 FQNEAQ (reference sequence). CDR3 length: 17 residues.

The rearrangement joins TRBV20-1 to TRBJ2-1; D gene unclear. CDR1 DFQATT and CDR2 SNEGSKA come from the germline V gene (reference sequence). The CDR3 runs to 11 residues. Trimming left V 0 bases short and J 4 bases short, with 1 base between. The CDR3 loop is CSAREYNEQFF. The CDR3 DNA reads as TGCAGTGCTAGAGAATACAATGAGCAGTTCTTC.

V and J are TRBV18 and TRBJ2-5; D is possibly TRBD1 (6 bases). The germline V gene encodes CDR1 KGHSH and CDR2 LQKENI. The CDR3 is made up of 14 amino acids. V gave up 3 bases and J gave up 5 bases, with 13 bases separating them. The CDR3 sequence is CASSPRGFAETQYF. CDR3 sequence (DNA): TGTGCCAGCTCACCCAGGGGTTTTGCTGAGACCCAGTACTTC.

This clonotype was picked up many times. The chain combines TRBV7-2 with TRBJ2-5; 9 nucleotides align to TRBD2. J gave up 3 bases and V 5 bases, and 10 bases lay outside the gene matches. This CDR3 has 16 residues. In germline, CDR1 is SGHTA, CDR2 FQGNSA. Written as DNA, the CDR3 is TGTGCCAGCAGCCCTATCTGGATAGCGGGGGAAGAGACCCAGTACTTC. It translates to CASSPIWIAGEETQYF.

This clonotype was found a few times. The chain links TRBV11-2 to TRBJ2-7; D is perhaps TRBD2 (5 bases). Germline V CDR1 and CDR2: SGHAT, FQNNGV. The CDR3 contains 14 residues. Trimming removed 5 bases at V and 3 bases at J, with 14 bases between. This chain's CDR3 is CASSTYRGRYEQYV. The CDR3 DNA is TGTGCCAGCAGCACGTATCGGGGTCGCTACGAGCAGTACGTC.

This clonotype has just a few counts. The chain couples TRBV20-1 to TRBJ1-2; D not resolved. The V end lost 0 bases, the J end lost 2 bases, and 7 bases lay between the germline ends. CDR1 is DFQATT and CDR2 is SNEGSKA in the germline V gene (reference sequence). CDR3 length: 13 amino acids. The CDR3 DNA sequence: TGCAGTGCTAGAGATACAGCAAACTATGGCTACACCTTC. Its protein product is CSARDTANYGYTF.

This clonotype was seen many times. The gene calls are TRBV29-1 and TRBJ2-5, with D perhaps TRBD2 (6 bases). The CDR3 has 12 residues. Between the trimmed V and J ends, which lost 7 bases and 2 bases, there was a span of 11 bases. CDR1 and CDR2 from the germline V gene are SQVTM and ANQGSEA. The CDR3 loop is CSGGEQQETQYF. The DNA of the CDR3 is TGCAGCGGCGGGGAACAACAAGAGACCCAGTACTTC.

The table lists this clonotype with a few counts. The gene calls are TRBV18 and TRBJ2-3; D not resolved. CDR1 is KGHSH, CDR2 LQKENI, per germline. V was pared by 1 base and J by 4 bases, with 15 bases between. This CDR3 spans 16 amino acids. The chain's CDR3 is CASSPRATRSADTQYF. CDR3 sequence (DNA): TGTGCCAGCTCACCACGGGCTACCCGGAGCGCAGATACGCAGTATTTT.

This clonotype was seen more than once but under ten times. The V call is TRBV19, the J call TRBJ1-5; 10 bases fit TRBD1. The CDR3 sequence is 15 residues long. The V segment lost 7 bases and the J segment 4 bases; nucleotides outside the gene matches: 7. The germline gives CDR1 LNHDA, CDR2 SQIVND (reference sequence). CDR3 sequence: CASTPDRGLNQPQHF. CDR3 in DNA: TGTGCCAGTACCCCTGACAGGGGGCTAAATCAGCCCCAGCATTTT.

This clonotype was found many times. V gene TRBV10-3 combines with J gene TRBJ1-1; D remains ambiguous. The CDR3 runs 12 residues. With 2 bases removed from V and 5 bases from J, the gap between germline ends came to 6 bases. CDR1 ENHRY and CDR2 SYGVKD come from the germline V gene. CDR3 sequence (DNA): TGTGCCATCAGTGAGGGAGGGACTGAAGCTTTCTTT. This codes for CAISEGGTEAFF.

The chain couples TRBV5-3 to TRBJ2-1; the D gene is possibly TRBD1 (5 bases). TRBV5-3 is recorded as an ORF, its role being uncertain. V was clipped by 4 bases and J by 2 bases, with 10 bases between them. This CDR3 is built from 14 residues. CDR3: CARSPRAAYNEQFF. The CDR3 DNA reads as TGTGCCAGAAGCCCCAGGGCGGCCTACAATGAGCAGTTCTTC.

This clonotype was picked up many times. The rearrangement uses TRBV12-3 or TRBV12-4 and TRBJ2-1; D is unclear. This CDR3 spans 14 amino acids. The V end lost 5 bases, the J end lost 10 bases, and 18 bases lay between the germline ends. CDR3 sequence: CASSPQFVGGEQFF. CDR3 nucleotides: TGTGCCAGCAGTCCTCAATTCGTGGGTGGGGAGCAGTTCTTC.

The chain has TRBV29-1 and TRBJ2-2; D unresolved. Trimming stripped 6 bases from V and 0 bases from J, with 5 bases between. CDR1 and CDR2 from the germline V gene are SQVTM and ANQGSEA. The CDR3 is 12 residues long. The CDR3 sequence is CSVAPNTGELFF. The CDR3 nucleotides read TGCAGCGTGGCGCCGAACACCGGGGAGCTGTTTTTT.

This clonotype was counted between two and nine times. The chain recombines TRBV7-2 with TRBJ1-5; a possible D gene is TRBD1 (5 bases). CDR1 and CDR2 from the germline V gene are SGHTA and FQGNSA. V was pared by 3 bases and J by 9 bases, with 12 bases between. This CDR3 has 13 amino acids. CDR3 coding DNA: TGTGCCAGCAGCTTGGGACGCATGGGGCCCCAGCATTTT. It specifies CASSLGRMGPQHF.

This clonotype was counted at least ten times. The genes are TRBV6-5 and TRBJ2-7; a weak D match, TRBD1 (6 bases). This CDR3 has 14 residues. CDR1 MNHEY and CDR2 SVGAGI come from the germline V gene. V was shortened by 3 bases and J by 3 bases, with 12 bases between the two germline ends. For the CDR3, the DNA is TGTGCCAGCAGTTATTATGGACAGAGCTACGAGCAGTACTTC. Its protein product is CASSYYGQSYEQYF.

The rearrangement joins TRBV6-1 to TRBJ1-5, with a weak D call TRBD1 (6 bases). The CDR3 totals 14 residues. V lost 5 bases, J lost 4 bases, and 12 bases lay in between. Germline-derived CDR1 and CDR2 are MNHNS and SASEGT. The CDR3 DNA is TGTGCCAGCAGTAGGACGGGGGCGAATCAGCCCCAGCATTTT. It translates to CASSRTGANQPQHF.

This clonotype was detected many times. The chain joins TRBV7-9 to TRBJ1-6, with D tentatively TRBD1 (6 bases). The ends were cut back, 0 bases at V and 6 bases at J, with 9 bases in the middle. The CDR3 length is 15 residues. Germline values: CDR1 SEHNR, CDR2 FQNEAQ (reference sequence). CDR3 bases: TGTGCCAGCAGCTTAGCGTCGGGGGCTAATTCACCCCTCCACTTT. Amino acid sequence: CASSLASGANSPLHF.